This passage covers 21 T cell receptor beta chains from one sample sequenced in a study of CD8 T cells in Susac syndrome. RNA, at about 0.5 to 1 ug, was reverse transcribed with random hexamers. Each CDR3 protein gets one entry after TCRdb re-called the immunoSEQ multiplex PCR reads with MiXCR. The repertoire holds more than 130,000 distinct CDR3 sequences, roughly 94% seen once, with approximately 0.3% in the top ten. Material: CD8+ T cells from PBMCs. The receptor set was obtained from a human donor in good health.

CDR3 residues: CSASTGGDEETQYF. As DNA, the CDR3 is TGCAGTGCTAGCACAGGGGGGGACGAAGAGACCCAGTACTTC. The chain couples TRBV20-1 to TRBJ2-5, with a tentative D call TRBD1 (8 bases). Germline values: CDR1 DFQATT, CDR2 SNEGSKA (reference sequence). V was shortened by 3 bases and J by 3 bases, with 14 bases between the two germline ends. The CDR3 spans 14 residues.

This chain uses TRBV12-3 or TRBV12-4 with TRBJ2-4; D unclear. The CDR3 sequence is 13 residues long. V lost 6 bases to trimming and J lost 1 base, with 7 bases between them. The CDR3 nucleotides are TGTGCCAGCAGCATTTTGGCCAAAAACATTCAGTACTTC. It is translated as CASSILAKNIQYF.

The J gene is TRBJ2-6, the V gene TRBV9; D possibly corresponds to TRBD2 (5 bases). V was shortened by 4 bases and J by 2 bases, with 10 bases between the two germline ends. This CDR3 is built from 15 residues. CDR1 SGDLS and CDR2 YYNGEE come from the germline V gene. CDR3 region: CASSPSGAGANVLTF. The CDR3 nucleotides read TGTGCCAGCAGCCCGAGCGGCGCTGGGGCCAACGTCCTGACTTTC.

The chain combines TRBV29-1 with TRBJ2-7; maybe TRBD2 (6 bases). The ends were cut back, 4 bases at V and 3 bases at J, with 13 bases in the middle. The CDR3 sequence is 13 residues long. CDR1 is SQVTM, CDR2 ANQGSEA, per germline. DNA of the CDR3: TGCAGCGTTGCAGCTAGCGTGCTCTACGAGCAGTACTTC. It encodes CSVAASVLYEQYF.

The chain recombines TRBV7-9 with TRBJ2-7; D gene ambiguous. The CDR3 runs to 11 residues. Trimming removed 6 bases at V and 4 bases at J, with 7 bases between. Germline V gene data show CDR1 as SEHNR and CDR2 as FQNEAQ (reference sequence). The CDR3, as DNA: TGTGCCAGCAGTTCCGATTACGAGCAGTACTTC. Translated, it gives CASSSDYEQYF.

The chain couples TRBV29-1 to TRBJ2-1; TRBD2 aligns across 14 bases. Per the germline V gene, CDR1 is SQVTM and CDR2 is ANQGSEA. The V segment lost 0 bases and the J segment 9 bases; nucleotides outside the gene matches: 7. The CDR3 length is 16 residues. The chain's CDR3 is CSVEDRLAGGPIEQFF. The DNA for the CDR3 is TGCAGCGTTGAAGATAGACTAGCGGGAGGGCCAATTGAGCAGTTCTTC.

J is TRBJ1-2 and V is TRBV29-1; D unclear. CDR1 is SQVTM, CDR2 ANQGSEA, per germline. CDR3 length: 13 amino acids. Between the trimmed V and J ends, which lost 5 bases and 0 bases, there was a span of 10 bases. The CDR3 nucleotides are TGCAGCGTTCTTGGCAGACCTAACTATGGCTACACCTTC. It yields the protein CSVLGRPNYGYTF.

This chain links TRBV7-9 with TRBJ2-3, with 9 bases aligning to TRBD2. This CDR3 comprises 16 residues. With 0 bases clipped from V and 2 bases from J, the junction kept 3 bases outside the gene matches. CDR1 SEHNR and CDR2 FQNEAQ come from the germline V gene (reference sequence). This chain's CDR3 is CASSLAAGGNTDTQYF. The CDR3 nucleotides are TGTGCCAGCAGCTTAGCGGCGGGAGGGAACACAGATACGCAGTATTTT. Variable domain in full (rest from reference TRBV7-9 and TRBJ2-3): DTGVSQNPRHKITKRGQNVTFRCDPISEHNRLYWYRQTLGQGPEFLTYFQNEAQLEKSRLLSDRFSAERPKGSFSTLEIQRTEQGDSAMYLCASSLAAGGNTDTQYFGPGTRLTVL.

The sample holds one count of this clonotype. Here the CDR3 DNA reads TGTGCCATTGGGCAGGCGGACAACTATGGCTACACCTTC. Translation: CAIGQADNYGYTF. V and J are TRBV7-8 and TRBJ1-2; D call uncertain. Germline CDR1 and CDR2: SGHVS and FQNEAQ. The CDR3 has 13 amino acids. The germline V and J ends were trimmed by 10 bases and 2 bases, with 14 bases remaining between them.

The chain couples TRBV6-5 to TRBJ2-7; the D gene is possibly TRBD1 (5 bases). Germline V gene sequence: CDR1 MNHEY, CDR2 SVGAGI. V dropped 5 bases and J dropped 0 bases, with 17 bases sitting between them. This CDR3 is built from 16 residues. CDR3 loop: CASSHTTDTYSYEQYF. The CDR3 DNA follows: TGTGCCAGCAGTCACACCACGGACACCTACTCCTACGAGCAGTACTTC.

The V gene is TRBV13, the J gene TRBJ2-1, with 7 positions matching TRBD2. Germline CDR1 is PRHDT and CDR2 is FYEKMQ (reference sequence). V shed 5 bases and J 5 bases; nucleotides not matched to a gene: 9. There are 15 residues in the CDR3. Here the CDR3 reads CASSAQTSAHNEQFF. For the CDR3, the DNA is TGTGCCAGCAGCGCCCAAACTAGCGCCCACAATGAGCAGTTCTTC.

This clonotype is a singleton in its sample. The chain joins TRBV30 to TRBJ2-1; D is perhaps TRBD1 or TRBD2 (6 bases each). The CDR3 length is 15 residues. Germline CDR1 GTSNPN, CDR2 SVGIG (reference sequence). V was cut by 2 bases and J by 7 bases, with 18 bases left in between. The CDR3 sequence is CAWSQEGGLGNEQFF. As DNA, the CDR3 is TGTGCCTGGAGTCAGGAGGGGGGACTCGGGAATGAGCAGTTCTTC.

This chain uses TRBV5-4 with TRBJ2-1; TRBD2 is a possible D gene (6 bases). The CDR3 runs to 15 residues. Germline values: CDR1 SGHNT, CDR2 YYREEE (reference sequence). Trimming stripped 3 bases from V and 6 bases from J, with 16 bases between. This chain's CDR3 is CASSSGLTLTNEQFF. The CDR3 coding sequence is TGTGCCAGCAGCTCGGGACTGACGCTGACCAATGAGCAGTTCTTC.

The J gene is TRBJ2-1, the V gene TRBV29-1; 7 bases are a match to TRBD2. The CDR3 covers 13 residues. J lost 4 bases, V lost 5 bases, and 5 bases had no gene match. Germline V gene lookup returns CDR1 SQVTM and CDR2 ANQGSEA. CDR3 coding DNA: TGCAGCGTTCGGCTAGCGGATTACAATGAGCAGTTCTTC. Protein sequence: CSVRLADYNEQFF.

The chain joins TRBV5-1 to TRBJ1-2, with D maybe TRBD1 (6 bases). Trimming pared 0 bases from V and 7 bases from J, leaving 10 bases between. Germline V gene data show CDR1 as SGHRS and CDR2 as YFSETQ. The CDR3 runs to 13 residues. The DNA of the CDR3 is TGCGCCAGCAGCTTGGACAGGGACGGTGGCTACACCTTC. Translating it yields CASSLDRDGGYTF.

The chain employs TRBV5-1 and TRBJ2-7; D might be TRBD1 (5 bases). V was cut by 4 bases and J by 7 bases, with 9 bases left in between. This CDR3 is built from 11 residues. Germline CDR1 reads SGHRS; CDR2 reads YFSETQ. This CDR3 reads CASSATGEQYF. Here the CDR3 DNA reads TGCGCCAGCAGCGCTACAGGAGAGCAGTACTTC.

The gene calls are TRBV9 and TRBJ2-7; D not certain. The CDR3 is made up of 14 amino acids. Between the trimmed V and J ends, which lost 0 bases and 5 bases, there was a span of 12 bases. Germline CDR1 is SGDLS and CDR2 is YYNGEE. In DNA form, the CDR3 reads TGTGCCAGCAGCGTAGAGTCGGTAGCCCACGAGCAGTACTTC. Its protein is CASSVESVAHEQYF.

The J gene is TRBJ2-7, the V gene TRBV14; 14 bases agree with TRBD2. The CDR3 consists of 15 residues. With 3 bases clipped from V and 6 bases from J, the junction kept 4 bases outside the gene matches. Germline values: CDR1 SGHDN, CDR2 FVKESK. The CDR3 region has the DNA TGTGCCAGCAGCCAGACTAGCGGGAGGGTCATCGAGCAGTACTTC. Translating gives CASSQTSGRVIEQYF. Together with reference TRBV14 and TRBJ2-7, the CDR3 gives the full variable domain: EAGVTQFPSHSVIEKGQTVTLRCDPISGHDNLYWYRRVMGKEIKFLLHFVKESKQDESGMPNNRFLAERTGGTYSTLKVQPAELEDSGVYFCASSQTSGRVIEQYFGPGTRLTVT.

This clonotype was seen only once. The CDR3 spells CASSLSPENEQFF. The DNA of the CDR3 is TGTGCCAGCAGTTTGTCCCCCGAAAATGAGCAGTTCTTC. The chain employs TRBV12-3 or TRBV12-4 and TRBJ2-1, with D uncertain. The CDR3 is made up of 13 amino acids. The V and J ends lost 3 bases and 7 bases respectively, with 10 bases between them.

V usage is TRBV29-1 and J usage is TRBJ2-1; 13 bases are shared with TRBD2. Germline V gene lookup returns CDR1 SQVTM and CDR2 ANQGSEA. CDR3 length: 16 residues. J gave up 8 bases and V 0 bases, and 7 bases lay outside the gene matches. CDR3 region: CSVEDRTSGSVYEQFF. Written as DNA, the CDR3 is TGCAGCGTTGAAGATCGGACTAGCGGGAGTGTGTATGAGCAGTTCTTC.

V gene TRBV30 combines with J gene TRBJ2-7; 7 nucleotides align to TRBD1. The ends lost 0 bases at V and 3 bases at J; junction bases unmatched: 8. CDR3 size: 15 residues. Germline-derived CDR1 and CDR2 are GTSNPN and SVGIG (reference sequence). The CDR3 DNA reads as TGTGCCTGGAGTGTACAGTACAGGGGAGACTACGAGCAGTACTTC. It yields the protein CAWSVQYRGDYEQYF.